This T cell receptor (beta chain) was sequenced in a study of blood T cell repertoires in COVID-19 (dated by TCRdb to the early 2020s). About the investigation overall: The collaborator samples originated in the United States, Italy and Spain and spanned the acute and convalescent phases of COVID-19. The prospective study material was composed of cDNA or gDNA derived from T cells, B-cell-depleted T cells, or PBMCs. The dataset comprised deeply sampled blood TCRbeta repertoires from subjects exposed to, actively infected with, or recovered from COVID-19. The repertoires were released in a freely available public database meant as a resource for research on the immune response to SARS-CoV-2. The samples were drawn from two sources: the first 160 participants of the ongoing ImmuneRACE study, and 950 to 1,500 subjects contributed by 6 global collaborators. The sample metadata nearly always contained a de-identified subject ID, COVID-19 status, age in years and sex. HLA class I and class II types, where available, came from metadata supplied by the sample provider rather than from assay-based typing.

With regard to this clone: The antigen it recognizes is unknown. Per-base qualities were not stored, and no clone one base away is much larger.

TCRbeta CDR3 regions were amplified from genomic DNA using the immunoSEQ Assay, a bias-controlled multiplex PCR. As for the authors' bioinformatics: Within the assay, amplification of reference gene primers was used to estimate how many nucleated cells each sample contained. Sequence reads were collapsed and filtered to measure the absolute abundance of every unique TCRbeta CDR3 rearrangement. For each sample, productive Simpson clonality was calculated by taking the square root of Simpson's diversity index across productive rearrangements. The table comes from immuneACCESS by way of TCRdb, which keeps in-frame sequences with V and J called. Part of the clones is missing from these tables; in studies checked, under half for an unresolved V gene and the rest for unknown reasons. Clonal size and the V and J genes are those of that table, whereas D and trimming came from the DNA. Recorded for this sample are about 49,000 clones; approximately 93% of them occurred a single time. More than 0.8% of the sample rests with the top ten.

Study-wide findings and limitations: How much clinical and demographic metadata was included differed by source and by participant, and the metadata was provided uncurated.

For CDR1 and CDR2, the germline V gene (reference sequence) lists DFQATT and SNEGSKA. Taken from cysteine to phenylalanine, the CDR3 has 11 residues. The read is trimmed to its CDR3 DNA, 33 bases read in frame from base 1. A distance of 10 bases separates the germline ends of V and J, which lose 6 bases and 5 bases respectively. In Seattle, one collaborating source enrolled patients while the infection was active and tracked those patients longitudinally over the course of disease. Each collaborating institution followed its own protocols to collect whole blood in K2EDTA tubes. For TCRbeta analysis, collaborator samples were shipped as frozen whole blood, as isolated PBMCs, or as DNA extracted from either sample type.

The TCR was taken from a man between 60 and 70 years old with COVID-19, enrolled during active disease. The chain links TRBV20-1 with TRBJ1-1, and perhaps TRBD1 as D gene, on 5 matching bases. What was sequenced was peripheral blood. The base sequence is TGCAGTGCCCTACGGGGGACTGAAGCTTTCTTT. The translation is CSALRGTEAFF.